This T cell receptor (beta chain) was captured by sequencing in a study of cytomegalovirus exposure and HLA in healthy donors. The CDR3 totals 12 residues. Germline CDR1 WSHSY, CDR2 SAAADI. Trimming stripped 4 bases from V and 13 bases from J, with 14 bases between. This clone appeared a few times. PCR amplification relied on 60 Vbeta primers (plus 13 Jbeta primers). The repertoire was sequenced with immunoSEQ multiplex PCR; TCRdb's copy has only in-frame clones and lacks some. The sample lists more than 85,000 clones, about three quarters occurring once. The sequenced material came from PBMCs. The chain is built from TRBV10-2 and TRBJ2-1; unclear D gene. This clonotype was obtained from a boy between 10 and 17 years old in good health and CMV-seronegative. The CDR3 coding sequence is TGCGCCAGCAGTGCATCGGTGTCACGACAGTTCTTC. Its translation: CASSASVSRQFF.